A single sample gave rise to the 10 T cell receptor beta chains below, sequenced in a study of blood T cell repertoires in COVID-19 (TCRdb year 2020). The method behind the library was the immunoSEQ multiplex PCR assay. The table comes from immuneACCESS by way of TCRdb, which keeps in-frame sequences with V and J called. Part of the clones is missing from these tables; in studies checked, under half for an unresolved V gene and the rest for unknown reasons. This sample lists about 190,000 clones; under 90% were detected once. 6.5% to 8.5% of the sample goes to the ten largest clones. Sequenced sample: peripheral blood. The receptors were gathered from a man aged 40-50 years with acute or convalescent COVID-19.

The chain is built from TRBV3-1 (or the pseudogene TRBV3-2) and TRBJ1-4, with TRBD1 identical over 9 bases. V shed 4 bases and J 8 bases; nucleotides not matched to a gene: 11. Germline V gives CDR1 LGHDT, CDR2 YNNKEL (reference sequence). The CDR3 covers 16 residues. The CDR3 DNA follows: TGTGCCAGCAGCCTCTGGACAGGGGTTGAGGGGGAAAAACTGTTTTTT. This translates into CASSLWTGVEGEKLFF.

The chain joins TRBV24-1 to TRBJ2-3; tentative D call: TRBD1 (8 bases). Germline values: CDR1 KGHDR, CDR2 SFDVKD. The V end was cut by 4 bases, the J end by 2 bases, with 18 bases between. This CDR3 region has 17 residues. CDR3 sequence: CATSDPSTGDYTDTQYF. CDR3 nucleotides: TGTGCCACCAGTGACCCCTCGACAGGGGACTACACAGATACGCAGTATTTT.

The gene calls are TRBV9 and TRBJ2-2; D is uncertain. The V end was cut by 3 bases, the J end by 2 bases, with 8 bases between. CDR1 and CDR2 from the germline V gene are SGDLS and YYNGEE. The CDR3 covers 14 residues. The CDR3 here is CASSATPNTGELFF. CDR3 nucleotide sequence: TGTGCCAGCAGCGCGACACCTAACACCGGGGAGCTGTTTTTT.

This clone has a single count. The rearrangement uses TRBV19 and TRBJ2-4; 10 nucleotides align to TRBD2. The length of the CDR3 is 17 residues. Germline CDR1 reads LNHDA; CDR2 reads SQIVND (reference sequence). Unmatched junction bases numbered 9, after V lost 7 bases and J lost 0 bases. CDR3: CASNEGLAGAAKNIQYF. The CDR3 DNA reads as TGTGCCAGTAACGAGGGGCTAGCGGGGGCAGCCAAAAACATTCAGTACTTC.

The chain couples TRBV13 to TRBJ1-2, with TRBD1 as a possible D gene (6 bases). Per germline, CDR1 PRHDT and CDR2 FYEKMQ (reference sequence). CDR3 length: 15 residues. The V end lost 5 bases, the J end lost 4 bases, and 17 bases lay between the germline ends. This chain's CDR3 is CASSAKDSRGYGYTF. In DNA, the CDR3 is TGTGCCAGCAGCGCCAAGGACAGTCGCGGCTATGGCTACACCTTC.

This rearrangement joins TRBV12-5 to TRBJ2-2, with TRBD1 as a possible D gene (5 bases). Deletions cut 3 bases from V and 3 bases from J, with 14 bases between. Germline loops: CDR1 LGHNT, CDR2 FRNRAP. The CDR3 spans 16 residues. The CDR3 bases are TGTGCTAGTGGTTTCGGACAAGGCGCTTACACCGGGGAGCTGTTTTTT. Residues: CASGFGQGAYTGELFF.

The chain employs TRBV7-9 and TRBJ1-1; D is uncertain. The V and J ends lost 6 bases and 11 bases respectively, with 16 bases between them. This CDR3 is 12 amino acids long. Germline V gene lookup returns CDR1 SEHNR and CDR2 FQNEAQ (reference sequence). CDR3: CASRSGEIEAFF. For the CDR3, the DNA is TGTGCCAGCAGGTCGGGAGAGATAGAGGCTTTCTTT.

The chain is built from TRBV2 and TRBJ1-2; D may be TRBD1 (6 bases). The CDR3 is made up of 14 amino acids. Trimming left V 6 bases short and J 1 base short, with 12 bases between. The V gene's germline CDR1 is SNHLY and CDR2 FYNNEI. CDR3 DNA: TGTGCCAGCAGGGCAGGGGAAGTTAACTATGGCTACACCTTC. Its protein is CASRAGEVNYGYTF.

V usage is TRBV3-1 (or the pseudogene TRBV3-2) and J usage is TRBJ2-2; TRBD2 aligns across 15 bases. This CDR3 is 19 amino acids long. V shed 3 bases and J 5 bases; nucleotides not matched to a gene: 10. Germline values: CDR1 LGHDT, CDR2 YNNKEL (reference sequence). Here the CDR3 DNA reads TGTGCCAGCAGCCAGGACCGGACTAGCGGGGGGGCCTTGACCGGGGAGCTGTTTTTT. It codes for CASSQDRTSGGALTGELFF.

This chain connects TRBV5-4 to TRBJ1-2, with 7 bases that match TRBD1. The CDR3 sequence is 13 residues long. The V and J ends lost 4 bases and 7 bases, in that order; junction bases with no gene match: 7. Germline CDR1 is SGHNT and CDR2 is YYREEE (reference sequence). CDR3 coding DNA: TGTGCCAGCAGCCTCACAGGGGTCTTTGGCTACACCTTC. It is translated as CASSLTGVFGYTF.